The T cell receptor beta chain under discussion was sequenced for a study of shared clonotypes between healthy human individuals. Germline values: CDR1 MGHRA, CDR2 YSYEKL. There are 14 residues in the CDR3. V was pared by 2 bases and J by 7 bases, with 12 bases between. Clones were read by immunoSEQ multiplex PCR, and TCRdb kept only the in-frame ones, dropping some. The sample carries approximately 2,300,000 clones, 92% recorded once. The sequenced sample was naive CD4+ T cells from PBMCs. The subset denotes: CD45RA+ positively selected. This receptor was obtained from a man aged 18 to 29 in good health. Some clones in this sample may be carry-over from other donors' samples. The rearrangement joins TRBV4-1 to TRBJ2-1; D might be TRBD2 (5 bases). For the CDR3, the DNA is TGCGCCAGCAGCCAACCCTCGGGCGGGAATGAGCAGTTCTTC. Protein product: CASSQPSGGNEQFF.